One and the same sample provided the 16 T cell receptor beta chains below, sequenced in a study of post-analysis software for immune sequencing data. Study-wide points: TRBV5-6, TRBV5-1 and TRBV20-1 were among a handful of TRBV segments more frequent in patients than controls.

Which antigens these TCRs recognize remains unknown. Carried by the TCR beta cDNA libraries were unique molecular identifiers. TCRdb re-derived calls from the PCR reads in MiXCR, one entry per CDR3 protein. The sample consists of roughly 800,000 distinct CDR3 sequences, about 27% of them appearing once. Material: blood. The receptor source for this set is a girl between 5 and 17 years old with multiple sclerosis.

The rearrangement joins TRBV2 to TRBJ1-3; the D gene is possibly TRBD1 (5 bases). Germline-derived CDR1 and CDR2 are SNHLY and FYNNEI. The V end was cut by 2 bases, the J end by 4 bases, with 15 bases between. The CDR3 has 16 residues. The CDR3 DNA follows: TGTGCCAGCAGTGAACTACCTCCAGGGTACGGAAACACCATATATTTT. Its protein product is CASSELPPGYGNTIYF.

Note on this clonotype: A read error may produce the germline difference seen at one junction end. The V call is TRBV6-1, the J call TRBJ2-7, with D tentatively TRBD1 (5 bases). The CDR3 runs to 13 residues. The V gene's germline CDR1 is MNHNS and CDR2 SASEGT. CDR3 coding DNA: TGTGTCAGCAGTGCCTACAGGTTATACGAGCAGTACTTC. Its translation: CVSSAYRLYEQYF.

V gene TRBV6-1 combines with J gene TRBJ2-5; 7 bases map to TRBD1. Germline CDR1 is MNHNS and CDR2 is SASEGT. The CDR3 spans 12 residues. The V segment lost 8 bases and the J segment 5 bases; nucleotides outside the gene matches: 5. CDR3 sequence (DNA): TGTGCCAGCGAGACAGGGCTGGAGACCCAGTACTTC. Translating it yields CASETGLETQYF.

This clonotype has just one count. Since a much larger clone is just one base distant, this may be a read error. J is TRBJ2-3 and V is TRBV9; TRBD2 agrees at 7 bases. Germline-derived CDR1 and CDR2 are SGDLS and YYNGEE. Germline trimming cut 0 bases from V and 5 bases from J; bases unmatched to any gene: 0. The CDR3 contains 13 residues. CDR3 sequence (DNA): TGTGCCAGCAGCGTAGGGGGGGGAGATACGCAGTATTTT. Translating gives CASSVGGGDTQYF.

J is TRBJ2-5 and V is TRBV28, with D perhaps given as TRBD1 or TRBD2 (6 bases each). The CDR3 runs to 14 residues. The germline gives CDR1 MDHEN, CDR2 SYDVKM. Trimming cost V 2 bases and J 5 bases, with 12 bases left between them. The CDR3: CASSLTRGVETQYF. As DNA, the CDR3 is TGTGCCAGCAGTTTAACTAGGGGGGTCGAGACCCAGTACTTC. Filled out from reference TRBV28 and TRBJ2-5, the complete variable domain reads DVKVTQSSRYLVKRTGEKVFLECVQDMDHENMFWYRQDPGLGLRLIYFSYDVKMKEKGDIPEGYSVSREKKERFSLILESASTNQTSMYLCASSLTRGVETQYFGPGTRLLVL.

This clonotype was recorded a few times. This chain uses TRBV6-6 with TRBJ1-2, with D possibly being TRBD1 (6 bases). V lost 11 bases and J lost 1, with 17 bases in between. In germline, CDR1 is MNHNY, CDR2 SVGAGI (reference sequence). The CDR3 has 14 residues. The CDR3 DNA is TGTGCCGGGGGGGGGCAGCGCTTTAACTATGGCTACACCTTC. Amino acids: CAGGGQRFNYGYTF.

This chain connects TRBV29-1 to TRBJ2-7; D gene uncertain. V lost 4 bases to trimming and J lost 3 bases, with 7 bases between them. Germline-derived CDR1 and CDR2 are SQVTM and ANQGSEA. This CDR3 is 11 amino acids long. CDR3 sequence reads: CSVGGLYEQYF. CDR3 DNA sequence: TGCAGCGTTGGTGGCCTCTACGAGCAGTACTTC.

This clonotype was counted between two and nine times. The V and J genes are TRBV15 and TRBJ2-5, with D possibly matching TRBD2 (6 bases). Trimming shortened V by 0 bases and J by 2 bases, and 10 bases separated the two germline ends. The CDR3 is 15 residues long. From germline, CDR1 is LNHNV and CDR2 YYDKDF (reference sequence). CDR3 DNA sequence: TGTGCCACCAGCAGAGATTACCGGGAGCAAGAGACCCAGTACTTC. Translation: CATSRDYREQETQYF.

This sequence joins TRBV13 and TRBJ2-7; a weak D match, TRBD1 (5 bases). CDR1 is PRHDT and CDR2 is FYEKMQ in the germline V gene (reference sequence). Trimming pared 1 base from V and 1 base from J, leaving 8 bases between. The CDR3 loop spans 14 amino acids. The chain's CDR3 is CASSLDRWSYEQYF. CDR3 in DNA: TGTGCCAGCAGCTTAGACAGGTGGTCCTACGAGCAGTACTTC.

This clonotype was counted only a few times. CDR3 DNA sequence: TGCAGTGCTTTTAGGGACAGCACAGATACGCAGTATTTT. Amino acid sequence: CSAFRDSTDTQYF. The chain carries TRBV20-1 and TRBJ2-3; either TRBD1 or TRBD2 may supply D (5 bases each). CDR1 and CDR2 from the germline V gene are DFQATT and SNEGSKA (reference sequence). Trimming shortened V by 5 bases and J by 0 bases, and 9 bases separated the two germline ends. CDR3 size: 13 residues.

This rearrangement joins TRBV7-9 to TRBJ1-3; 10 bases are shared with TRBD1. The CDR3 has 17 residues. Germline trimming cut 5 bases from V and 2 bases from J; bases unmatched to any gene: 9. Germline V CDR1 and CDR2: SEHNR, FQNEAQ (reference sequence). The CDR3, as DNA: TGTGCCAGCAGCGGAAACGGACAGGGGGAGGCTGGAAACACCATATATTTT. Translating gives CASSGNGQGEAGNTIYF.

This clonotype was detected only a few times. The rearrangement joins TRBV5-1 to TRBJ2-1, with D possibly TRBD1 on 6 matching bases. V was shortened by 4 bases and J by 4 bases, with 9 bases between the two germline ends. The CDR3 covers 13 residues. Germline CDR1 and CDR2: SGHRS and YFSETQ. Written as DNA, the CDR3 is TGCGCCAGCAGCATCGGACAGTACAATGAGCAGTTCTTC. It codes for CASSIGQYNEQFF.

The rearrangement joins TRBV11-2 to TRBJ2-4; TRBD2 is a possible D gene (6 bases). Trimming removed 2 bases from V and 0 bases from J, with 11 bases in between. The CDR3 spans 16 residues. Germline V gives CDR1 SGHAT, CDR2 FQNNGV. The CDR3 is CASSLSLAIAKNIQYF. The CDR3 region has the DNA TGTGCCAGCAGCTTAAGTCTAGCGATAGCCAAAAACATTCAGTACTTC.

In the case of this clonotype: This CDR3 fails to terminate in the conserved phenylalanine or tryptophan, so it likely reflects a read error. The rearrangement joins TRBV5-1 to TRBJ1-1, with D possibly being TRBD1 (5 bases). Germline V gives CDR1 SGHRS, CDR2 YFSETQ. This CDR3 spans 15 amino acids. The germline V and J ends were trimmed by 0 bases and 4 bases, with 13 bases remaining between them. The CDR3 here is CASSLVGQGLTEAFL. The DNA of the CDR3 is TGCGCCAGCAGCTTGGTTGGGCAGGGTCTCACTGAAGCTTTCCTT.

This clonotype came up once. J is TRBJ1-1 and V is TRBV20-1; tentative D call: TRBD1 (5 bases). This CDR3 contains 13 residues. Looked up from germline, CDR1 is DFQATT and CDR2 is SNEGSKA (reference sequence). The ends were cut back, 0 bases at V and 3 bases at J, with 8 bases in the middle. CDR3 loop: CSARDDSHTEAFF. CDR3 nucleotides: TGCAGTGCTAGAGACGACAGTCACACTGAAGCTTTCTTT.

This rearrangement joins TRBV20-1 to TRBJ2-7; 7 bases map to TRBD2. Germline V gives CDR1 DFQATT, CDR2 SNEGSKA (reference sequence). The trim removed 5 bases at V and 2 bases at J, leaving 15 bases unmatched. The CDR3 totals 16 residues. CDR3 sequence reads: CSAGPSTSARTYEQYF. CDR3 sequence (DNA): TGCAGTGCTGGACCTTCCACTAGCGCCCGTACCTACGAGCAGTACTTC.